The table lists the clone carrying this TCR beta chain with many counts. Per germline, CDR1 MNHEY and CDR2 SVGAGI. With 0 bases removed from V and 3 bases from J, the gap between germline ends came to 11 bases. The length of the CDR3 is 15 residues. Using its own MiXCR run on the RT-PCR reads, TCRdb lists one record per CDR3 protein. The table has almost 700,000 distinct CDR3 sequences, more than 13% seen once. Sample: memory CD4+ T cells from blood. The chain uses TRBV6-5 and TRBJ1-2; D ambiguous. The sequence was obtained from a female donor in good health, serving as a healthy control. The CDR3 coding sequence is TGTGCCAGCAGTTACTCGATAAGGGTCGACTATGGCTACACCTTC. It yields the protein CASSYSIRVDYGYTF.